A selection of T cell receptor beta chains follows, all from one sample in a study of OX40 agonist ivuxolimab in advanced cancers. Sequencing used immunoSEQ multiplex PCR; TCRdb keeps in-frame clones, though not all of them. The sample yields some 77,000 clones, around 82% seen once. The source material was CD4+ or CD8+ T cells sorted from blood, sampled in a trial of the OX40 agonist ivuxolimab. The receptors come from an adult with an advanced solid tumor such as melanoma, head and neck, liver or kidney cancer. Both conserved end residues are part of each CDR3. The D gene is left open where the match is weak. Clone size, where shown, is once, few, many, or a class for clones that have expanded.

v_gene	j_gene	d_gene	abundance	CDR3aa	CDR3nt
TRBV4-1	TRBJ1-2	NA	NA	CASSQDLGQGYTF	TGCGCCAGCAGCCAAGATTTGGGGCAGGGCTACACCTTC
TRBV2	TRBJ1-2	NA	NA	CASSVGLSGSYTF	TGTGCCAGCAGTGTAGGGTTATCGGGGAGCTACACCTTC
TRBV5-1	TRBJ2-7	TRBD1	NA	CASSLVAGQGAGEQYF	TGCGCCAGCAGCTTGGTGGCGGGACAGGGGGCCGGGGAGCAGTACTTC
TRBV7-6	TRBJ2-2	TRBD2	few	CASSPLAGRGTGELFF	TGTGCCAGCAGCCCACTAGCGGGAAGGGGCACCGGGGAGCTGTTTTTT
TRBV5-5	TRBJ2-7	NA	NA	CASSLASLGEQYF	TGTGCCAGCAGCTTGGCCAGCTTGGGGGAGCAGTACTTC
TRBV15	TRBJ2-7	NA	NA	CATSSYREGGYEQYF	TGTGCCACCAGCTCATACAGGGAGGGCGGCTACGAGCAGTACTTC
TRBV4-2	TRBJ1-1	NA	NA	CASSQDGQMNTEAFF	TGTGCCAGCAGCCAGGATGGACAAATGAACACTGAAGCTTTCTTT
TRBV4-3	TRBJ2-7	NA	few	CASSQGSTYEQYF	TGCGCCAGCAGCCAAGGTAGTACCTACGAGCAGTACTTC
TRBV5-1	TRBJ2-3	TRBD2	NA	CASSLAGGTTTDTQYF	TGCGCCAGCAGCTTGGCCGGGGGGACGACGACAGATACGCAGTATTTT
TRBV11-3	TRBJ1-1	NA	NA	CASSPGRLNTEAFF	TGTGCCAGCAGCCCAGGCCGGTTGAACACTGAAGCTTTCTTT
TRBV30	TRBJ1-1	NA	NA	CAWSVGGNTEAFF	TGTGCCTGGAGTGTCGGGGGGAACACTGAAGCTTTCTTT
TRBV10-2	TRBJ1-1	NA	once	CASTSDRNTEAFF	TGCGCCAGCACCTCGGACAGAAACACTGAAGCTTTCTTT
TRBV2	TRBJ1-4	NA	NA	CASSYVATNEKLFF	TGTGCCAGCAGCTACGTGGCAACTAATGAAAAACTGTTTTTT
TRBV4-3	TRBJ2-7	TRBD2	NA	CASSQAYQRDSYEQYF	TGCGCCAGCAGCCAAGCGTACCAGCGGGACTCCTACGAGCAGTACTTC
TRBV28	TRBJ1-6	NA	NA	CASSLGGGSPLHF	TGTGCCAGCAGTTTGGGGGGGGGATCACCCCTCCACTTT
TRBV18	TRBJ2-5	TRBD2	few	CASSNSGGTQETQYF	TGTGCCAGCTCAAATAGCGGGGGAACCCAAGAGACCCAGTACTTC
TRBV5-1	TRBJ1-5	NA	NA	CASSYSSNQPQHF	TGCGCCAGCAGCTACAGTAGCAATCAGCCCCAGCATTTT
TRBV6-6	TRBJ2-5	NA	few	CASSYQGRGETQYF	TGTGCCAGCAGTTACCAGGGGAGAGGAGAGACCCAGTACTTC